This TCR beta chain appears in the sequencing data of a study of T cell responses to AZD1222 COVID-19 vaccine. Germline V gene data show CDR1 as SGHNT and CDR2 as YYREEE (reference sequence). The CDR3 covers 14 residues. The germline V and J ends were trimmed by 1 base and 4 bases, with 11 bases remaining between them. Second doses that came at about 4 or about 12 weeks were put together. Regarding this clone: What it recognizes is unknown.

General study results and limits: Two doses of AZD1222 preceded a rise in Spike-specific TCR breadth and depth. Donor demographics were predominantly white British with a female majority; clonal diversity may be underestimated.

Clones were read by immunoSEQ multiplex PCR, and TCRdb kept only the in-frame ones, dropping some. Here the sample spans nearly 200,000 clones, 90% to 95% being singletons. This receptor was taken from an adult who received the AZD1222 COVID-19 vaccine. The chain carries TRBV5-4 and TRBJ1-2, with a possible D match to TRBD1 (5 bases). Sequences were derived from peripheral blood, sampled 28 days after the second AZD1222 dose. This CDR3 is CASSLTGQGYGYTF. The DNA of the CDR3 is TGTGCCAGCAGCTTGACGGGGCAGGGCTATGGCTACACCTTC.